The 14 T cell receptor beta chains in this list originate from one sample, sequenced in a study of response to subunit inactivated influenza vaccine. TCRdb recomputed calls from the RT-PCR reads with MiXCR, one row per CDR3 protein. The sample holds hundreds of thousands of distinct CDR3 sequences; approximately 15% are singletons and the top ten take over 2.5%. Sample: CD4+ T cells sorted from PBMCs, taken roughly 24 months after vaccination. Receptors originate from a man between 50 and 75 years old who received an inactivated influenza vaccine.

The chain is built from TRBV11-2 and TRBJ2-5, with D unresolved. The CDR3 has 13 residues. Trimming pared 3 bases from V and 5 bases from J, leaving 10 bases between. The germline CDR1 and CDR2 sequences are SGHAT and FQNNGV. This CDR3 reads CASSLALTETQYF. CDR3 nucleotides: TGTGCCAGCAGCTTGGCCTTAACGGAGACCCAGTACTTC.

This clonotype was seen only a few times. The chain couples TRBV6-2 or TRBV6-3 to TRBJ1-5; no reliable D call. The ends were cut back, 1 base at V and 3 bases at J, with 7 bases in the middle. Germline lookup yields CDR1 MNHEY and CDR2 SVGEGT. CDR3 length: 14 residues. CDR3 in DNA: TGTGCCAGCAGTTACTTACCCCTCAATCAGCCCCAGCATTTT. Its translation: CASSYLPLNQPQHF.

The table lists this clonotype with a few counts. The chain recombines TRBV10-3 with TRBJ2-1; 11 nucleotides line up with TRBD2. The CDR3 extends over 15 amino acids. CDR1 and CDR2 from the germline V gene are ENHRY and SYGVKD. V dropped 6 bases and J dropped 9; count of bases not matched to a gene: 10. The CDR3 nucleotides are TGTGCCATCAGCACGACTAGCGGGATGGATGTTGAGCAGTTCTTC. Its protein is CAISTTSGMDVEQFF.

This chain links TRBV10-3 with TRBJ2-2; D is tentatively TRBD1 or TRBD2 (5 bases each). The CDR3 has 14 amino acids. Trimming removed 9 bases at V and 1 base at J, with 12 bases between. CDR1 and CDR2 from the germline V gene are ENHRY and SYGVKD. CDR3 sequence reads: CAIRGALNTGELFF. In nucleotides, the CDR3 is TGTGCCATAAGGGGAGCGTTGAACACCGGGGAGCTGTTTTTT.

The chain's CDR3 is CASSLARDYGEQFF. Written as DNA, the CDR3 is TGTGCCAGCAGCTTAGCGAGGGATTACGGTGAGCAGTTCTTC. The rearrangement uses TRBV7-8 and TRBJ2-1; tentatively, D is TRBD2 (5 bases). The germline gives CDR1 SGHVS, CDR2 FQNEAQ. This CDR3 comprises 14 residues. Trimming took off 0 bases at V and 9 bases at J, with 12 bases between the two ends.

A few counts support this clonotype. The chain carries TRBV7-2 and TRBJ2-3; D call uncertain. In germline, CDR1 is SGHTA, CDR2 FQGNSA. V gave up 4 bases and J gave up 4 bases, with 12 bases separating them. The CDR3 has 14 amino acids. CDR3 DNA: TGTGCCAGCAGCTCACTTATGTCAGCAGATACGCAGTATTTT. The encoded protein is CASSSLMSADTQYF.

The chain links TRBV5-6 to TRBJ2-5; unclear D gene. V was pared by 1 base and J by 0 bases, with 10 bases between. The length of the CDR3 is 15 residues. CDR1 is SGHDT and CDR2 is YYEEEE in the germline V gene. The CDR3 loop reads CASSLNAEYQETQYF. CDR3 DNA sequence: TGTGCCAGCAGCTTGAATGCAGAGTACCAAGAGACCCAGTACTTC.

This clonotype turned up a few times. The chain links TRBV4-1 to TRBJ1-2; D unclear. The V gene's germline CDR1 is MGHRA and CDR2 YSYEKL. This CDR3 spans 15 amino acids. V shed 0 bases and J shed 0 bases, with 8 bases lying between them. CDR3 nucleotide sequence: TGCGCCAGCAGCCAAGAGCAGCTTTCTAACTATGGCTACACCTTC. It yields the protein CASSQEQLSNYGYTF.

This clonotype was counted ten times or more. The chain has TRBV20-1 and TRBJ2-1; D not resolved. This CDR3 spans 12 amino acids. The germline gives CDR1 DFQATT, CDR2 SNEGSKA (reference sequence). Trimming cost V 7 bases and J 7 bases, with 14 bases left between them. The CDR3 loop is CSGEAPMNEQFF. In DNA form, the CDR3 reads TGCAGTGGAGAGGCCCCGATGAATGAGCAGTTCTTC.

This clonotype was observed a few times. This chain links TRBV12-3 or TRBV12-4 with TRBJ2-3; 14 bases fit TRBD2. The CDR3 covers 14 residues. V lost 7 bases and J lost 8; bases outside the gene matches: 5. Here the CDR3 reads CASKRTSGGSTQYF. In DNA, the CDR3 is TGTGCCAGCAAGAGGACTAGCGGGGGGTCTACGCAGTATTTT.

Many counts were recorded for this clonotype. V and J are TRBV20-1 and TRBJ2-3; weak D call: TRBD2 (6 bases). CDR3 length equals 15 residues. Germline lookup yields CDR1 DFQATT and CDR2 SNEGSKA (reference sequence). The germline V and J ends were trimmed by 6 bases and 3 bases, with 19 bases remaining between them. CDR3 nucleotides: TGCAGTGCATACCGGCCCGGGGGAGAGACAGATACGCAGTATTTT. This translates into CSAYRPGGETDTQYF.

The gene calls are TRBV20-1 and TRBJ2-5; perhaps TRBD2 as D (6 bases). The CDR3 covers 12 residues. The germline gives CDR1 DFQATT, CDR2 SNEGSKA (reference sequence). V was shortened by 7 bases and J by 9 bases, with 18 bases between the two germline ends. CDR3 sequence reads: CSVRGLPGAQYF. CDR3 sequence (DNA): TGCAGTGTCCGGGGACTTCCGGGGGCCCAGTACTTC.

Note on this clonotype: A clone one base away is much larger, so this may be a read error. CDR3 nucleotide sequence: TGCAGTGCTAAGACAGGCTGGGATGGCTACACCTTC. It yields the protein CSAKTGWDGYTF. The V gene is TRBV20-1, the J gene TRBJ1-2; D is perhaps TRBD1 (6 bases). The CDR3 extends over 12 amino acids. CDR1 and CDR2 from the germline V gene are DFQATT and SNEGSKA (reference sequence). The V end lost 4 bases, the J end lost 6 bases, and 12 bases lay between the germline ends.

The chain is built from TRBV6-5 and TRBJ1-5; no clear D. CDR1 and CDR2 from the germline V gene are MNHEY and SVGAGI. This CDR3 comprises 19 residues. The ends were cut back, 0 bases at V and 2 bases at J, with 20 bases in the middle. The CDR3 DNA follows: TGTGCCAGCAGTTACTCGAGTACCTTCTCGGGTAGTGGCAATCAGCCCCAGCATTTT. Translating it yields CASSYSSTFSGSGNQPQHF.